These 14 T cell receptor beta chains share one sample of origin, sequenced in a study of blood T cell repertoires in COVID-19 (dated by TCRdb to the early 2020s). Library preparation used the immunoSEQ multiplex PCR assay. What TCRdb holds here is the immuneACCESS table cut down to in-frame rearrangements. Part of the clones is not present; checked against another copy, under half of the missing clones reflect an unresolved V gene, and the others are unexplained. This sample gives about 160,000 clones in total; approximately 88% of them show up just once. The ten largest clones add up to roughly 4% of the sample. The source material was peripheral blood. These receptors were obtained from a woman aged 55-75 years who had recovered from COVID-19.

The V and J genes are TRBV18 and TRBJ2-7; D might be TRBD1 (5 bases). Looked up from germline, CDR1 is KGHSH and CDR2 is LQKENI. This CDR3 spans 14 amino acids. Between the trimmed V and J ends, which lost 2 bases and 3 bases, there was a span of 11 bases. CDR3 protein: CASSPRGFRYEQYF. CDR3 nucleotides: TGTGCCAGCTCACCAAGGGGTTTTCGCTACGAGCAGTACTTC.

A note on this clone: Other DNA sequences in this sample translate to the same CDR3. The DNA for the CDR3 is TGTGCCAGCAGTCTAACAGGAAACTATGGCTACACCTTC. Its translation: CASSLTGNYGYTF. This chain links TRBV28 with TRBJ1-2; TRBD1 is a possible D gene (5 bases). The CDR3 spans 13 residues. Germline V gene data show CDR1 as MDHEN and CDR2 as SYDVKM. The V gene lost 5 bases and the J gene lost 2 bases, with 9 bases spanning the gap.

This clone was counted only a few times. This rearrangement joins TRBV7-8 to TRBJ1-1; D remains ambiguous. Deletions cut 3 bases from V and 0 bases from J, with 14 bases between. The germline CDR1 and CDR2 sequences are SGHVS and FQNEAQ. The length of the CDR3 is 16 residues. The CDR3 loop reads CASSFPGGGLNTEAFF. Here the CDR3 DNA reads TGTGCCAGCAGCTTCCCCGGAGGTGGACTGAACACTGAAGCTTTCTTT.

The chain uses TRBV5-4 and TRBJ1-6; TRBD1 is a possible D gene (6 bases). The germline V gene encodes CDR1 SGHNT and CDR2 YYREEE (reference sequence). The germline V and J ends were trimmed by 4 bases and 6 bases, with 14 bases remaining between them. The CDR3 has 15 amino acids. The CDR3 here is CASSPSGRGNSPLHF. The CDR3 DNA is TGTGCCAGCAGCCCTTCCGGCAGGGGTAATTCACCCCTCCACTTT.

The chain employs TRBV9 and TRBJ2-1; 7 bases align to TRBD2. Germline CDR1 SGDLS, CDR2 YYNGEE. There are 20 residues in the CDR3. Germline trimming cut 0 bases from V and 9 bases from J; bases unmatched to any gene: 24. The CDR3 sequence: CASSVDSFGALAAGSPEQFF. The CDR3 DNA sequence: TGTGCCAGCAGCGTAGACTCTTTTGGGGCCCTTGCAGCGGGGTCGCCTGAGCAGTTCTTC.

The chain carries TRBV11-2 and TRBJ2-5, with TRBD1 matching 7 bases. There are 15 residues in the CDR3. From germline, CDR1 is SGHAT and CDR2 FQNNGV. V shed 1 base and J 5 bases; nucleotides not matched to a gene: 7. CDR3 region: CASSLARSGQETQYF. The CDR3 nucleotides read TGTGCCAGCAGCTTAGCGCGCTCGGGACAGGAGACCCAGTACTTC.

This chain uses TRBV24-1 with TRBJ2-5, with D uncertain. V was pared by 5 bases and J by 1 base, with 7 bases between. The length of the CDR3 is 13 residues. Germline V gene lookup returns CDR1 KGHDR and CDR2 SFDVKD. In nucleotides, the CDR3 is TGTGCCACCAGTGGACTCGTCCAAGAGACCCAGTACTTC. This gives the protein CATSGLVQETQYF.

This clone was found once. The CDR3 DNA follows: TGTGCCAGCAGCTTACTCACCGGACAGGAAGCTTTCTTT. Its translation is CASSLLTGQEAFF. This chain joins TRBV7-9 and TRBJ1-1, with a tentative D call TRBD1 (6 bases). CDR3 size: 13 residues. V was pared by 2 bases and J by 8 bases, with 12 bases between. Looked up from germline, CDR1 is SEHNR and CDR2 is FQNEAQ (reference sequence).

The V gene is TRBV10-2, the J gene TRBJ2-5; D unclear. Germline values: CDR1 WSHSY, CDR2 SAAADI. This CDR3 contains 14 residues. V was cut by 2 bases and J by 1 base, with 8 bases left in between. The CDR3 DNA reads TGCGCCAGCAGTGAGAGCAAGATCCAAGAGACCCAGTACTTC. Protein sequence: CASSESKIQETQYF.

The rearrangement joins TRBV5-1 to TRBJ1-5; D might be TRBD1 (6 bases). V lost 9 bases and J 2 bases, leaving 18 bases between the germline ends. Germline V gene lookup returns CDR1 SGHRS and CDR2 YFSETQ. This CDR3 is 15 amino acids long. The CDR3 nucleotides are TGCGCCATTCCGTGGGGGGGCTCGGGCAATCAGCCCCAGCATTTT. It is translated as CAIPWGGSGNQPQHF.

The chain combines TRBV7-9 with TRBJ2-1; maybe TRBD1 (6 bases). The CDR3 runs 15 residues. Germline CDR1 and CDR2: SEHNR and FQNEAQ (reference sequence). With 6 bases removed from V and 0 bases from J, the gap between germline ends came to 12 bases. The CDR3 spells CASSATGSSYNEQFF. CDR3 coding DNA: TGTGCCAGCAGTGCAACAGGGAGCTCCTACAATGAGCAGTTCTTC.

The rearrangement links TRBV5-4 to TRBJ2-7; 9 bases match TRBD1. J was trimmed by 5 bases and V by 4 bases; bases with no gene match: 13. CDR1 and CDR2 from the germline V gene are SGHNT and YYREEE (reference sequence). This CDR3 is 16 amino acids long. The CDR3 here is CASSLGTGQGSNEQYF. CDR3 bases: TGTGCCAGCAGCCTAGGGACAGGACAGGGGAGTAACGAGCAGTACTTC.

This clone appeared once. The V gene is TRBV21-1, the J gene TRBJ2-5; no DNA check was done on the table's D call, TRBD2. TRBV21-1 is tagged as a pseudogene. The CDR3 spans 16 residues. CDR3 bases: TGTGCCAGCAGCAAAAGAGGAGTGCAAGCGGTAGAGACCCAGTACTTC. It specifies CASSKRGVQAVETQYF.

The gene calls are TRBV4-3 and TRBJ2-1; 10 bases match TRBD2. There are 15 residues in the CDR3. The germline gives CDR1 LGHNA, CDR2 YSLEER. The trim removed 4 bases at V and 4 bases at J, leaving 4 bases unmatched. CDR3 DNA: TGCGCCAGCAGCCCCCTAGCGGGGGAGTACAATGAGCAGTTCTTC. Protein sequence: CASSPLAGEYNEQFF.